One T cell receptor beta chain is described in this entry. It lacks a known antigen. Base qualities are missing; no much larger clone stands one base away. The entire amount of isolated RNA was reverse transcribed using the High Capacity cDNA Reverse Transcription Kit, so the sequenced TCRB transcripts were expressed ones. Deep immunoSEQ sequencing was performed on naive, central memory and regulatory T cell samples, with an average of around 3.4 million total reads per sample. Sorted cells were lysed in RLT buffer and RNA was extracted with DNase-treated RNeasy Micro or Mini kits, depending on cell number. Each cell subset was processed on its own to prevent cross-contamination, while patient and healthy donor samples were processed together. Using the immunoSEQ multiplex PCR, TCRB sequences were amplified from cDNA into 87-bp fragments spanning the CDR3 region. The amplicons were sequenced using the Illumina HiSeq platform. From the authors' description of their analysis: Synthetic template baselines were used to correct PCR bias computationally, reads within Hamming distance 2 were collapsed together, and singletons that could not be merged were discarded. Reads were aligned against IMGT to assign V, D and J genes, CDR3 length and insertions or deletions at six rearrangement sites. Within each subset, clonotype counts were normalized to the number of sorted cells before true diversity and Gini coefficients were calculated with the tcR R package. The overlap coefficient, calculated on TCRB nucleotide sequences, was used to quantify repertoire sharing. Out-of-frame TCRB sequences from naive cells were analyzed as a proxy for the pre-selection repertoire. Drawn from immuneACCESS, this table holds only the in-frame rearrangements with V and J called that TCRdb kept. Clones are partly lost; checked studies trace under half to an unresolved V gene and leave the rest unexplained. D and trimming come from the DNA, and the V and J calls and clone size come from that table. The sample table records a few hundred thousand clones; about 19% of these occur just once. The top ten clonotypes cover 0.035% to 0.055% of the sample.

This entry is derived from a study of beta chain features in type 1 diabetes (dated by TCRdb to 2016 to 2019). For the wider study: Patients and healthy donors did not differ in mean age, gender distribution, total cell number or subset yield. A total of about 99,000,000 sorted cells were examined across all samples, and RNA yield correlated strongly with the number of cells per subset. The study compared the TCRB repertoires of sorted circulating CD4+ T cell subsets in recently diagnosed type 1 diabetes patients with those in matched healthy donors. Regulatory and stem cell-like memory subsets were obtained from only 8 patients and about eight healthy donors, while naive and central memory subsets were obtained from all 30 or so donors.

A single peripheral blood draw of about 120 mL on average was collected from each donor into heparinised tubes. A BD FACSAria II and a panel including CD45RO, CCR7, CD25, CD127, CD95 and CD27 were used to sort naive, central memory, regulatory and stem cell-like memory CD4+ T cells. Every sorted population had a purity above 95%. PBMCs were isolated right away by Lymphoprep density gradient centrifugation and were stained directly, without culture. So that batch effects would be minimized, each experiment stained and sorted samples in pairs, pairing one healthy donor with one patient. Overall results and qualifications from the work: In all four CD4+ subsets, TCRB CDR3 length was moderately but significantly shorter in type 1 diabetes patients. Only small numbers of individuals were included in the HLA sub-analyses, which left unresolved whether HLA type had any influence on TCRB rearrangement. At VDJ recombination sites, type 1 diabetes patients had fewer insertions and more deleted nucleotides, which implies abnormalities in thymic rearrangement. Naive, central memory and regulatory TCRB repertoires appeared to be more alike among patients than among healthy donors. Shorter templates might be favored by PCR, yet because patient and control samples were amplified and corrected together, any such skew would affect both groups equally. Sequencing cDNA rather than genomic DNA could over-represent highly expressing activated cells, although activation and CD3 levels did not differ between groups.

Inclusive of the bounding cysteine and phenylalanine, the CDR3 is 15 residues long. The sequence is cut down to CDR3 DNA, 45 bases in frame from base 1. The junction shows trimming of 1 base on V and 5 bases on J, plus 14 bases between the germline ends. The germline V gene yields LGHNA for CDR1 and YNFKEQ for CDR2. The TCR comes from a young woman in good health. What was sequenced was naive CD4+ T cells from blood. Sample cell subset or site, as interpreted from the label and publication: true naive CD4+ T cells. The sequence links TRBV4-2 to TRBJ2-5; confidence is insufficient to name the D gene. The DNA is TGTGCCAGCAGCCAAGGTACGGCGCAACAGGAGACCCAGTACTTC. Translated, it reads CASSQGTAQQETQYF.